Listed below are T cell receptor beta chains from one sample, sequenced in a study of blood T cell repertoires in COVID-19. Only in-frame clones appear in the TCRdb table, and some are missing; sequencing was by immunoSEQ multiplex PCR. This sample has 250,000 or so clones, with 88% found just once. The sequenced sample consisted of peripheral blood. All receptors come from a woman in her thirties with acute or convalescent COVID-19. The CDR3 runs from the conserved cysteine through the conserved F or W. The D gene is left open where the match is weak. Size is omitted from some rows. Given values are once, few, many or a class for expanded clones.

>-|TRBV6-5|TRBD1|TRBJ2-3
TGTGCCAGCCGCTGGACAGGGTCCACAGATACGCAGTATTTT
CASRWTGSTDTQYF
>few|TRBV2|-|TRBJ1-5
TGTGCCAGCAGTGAGACGCCAGGGAGGGTCAATCAGCCCCAGCATTTT
CASSETPGRVNQPQHF
>few|TRBV7-2|TRBD2|TRBJ2-1
TGTGCCAGCAGCAAAAGACTAGCGGGAGCCTACAATGAGCAGTTCTTC
CASSKRLAGAYNEQFF
>-|TRBV5-4|-|TRBJ2-7
TGTGCCAGCAGCTTGGGAGACACCTACGAGCAGTACTTC
CASSLGDTYEQYF
>-|TRBV7-2|TRBD1|TRBJ1-4
TGTGCCAGCAGAAATAGACAGGGAGGCGAAAAACTGTTTTTT
CASRNRQGGEKLFF
>-|TRBV6-2/TRBV6-3|TRBD2|TRBJ2-2
TGTGCCAGCAGTTTCGCCCGGACTAGTGTGAACACCGGGGAGCTGTTTTTT
CASSFARTSVNTGELFF
>once|TRBV4-3|-|TRBJ2-1
TGCGCCAGCAGCCAAGTAACCAGCGACAATGAGCAGTTCTTC
CASSQVTSDNEQFF
>-|TRBV29-1|-|TRBJ2-7
TGCAGCGTTGTAACAGGAACCTACGAGCAGTACTTC
CSVVTGTYEQYF
>-|TRBV6-5|-|TRBJ2-7
TGTGCCAGCAGCCCGAGGGTCTCCTACGAGCAGTACTTC
CASSPRVSYEQYF
>-|TRBV4-3|-|TRBJ2-6
TGCGCCAGCAGCCGTCATTCCTCTGGGGCCAACGTCCTGACTTTC
CASSRHSSGANVLTF
>-|TRBV5-1|TRBD2|TRBJ2-7
TGCGCCAGCAGCTTGGAAGGGCTAGCGGCATCCTACGAGCAGTACTTC
CASSLEGLAASYEQYF
>-|TRBV10-3|TRBD1|TRBJ1-5
TGTGCCATCAGGGACAGGGACAAGGAGCCCCAGCATTTT
CAIRDRDKEPQHF
>-|TRBV5-1|-|TRBJ1-6
TGCGCCAGCAGCTTGGCCCAGAGGGATAATTCACCCCTCCACTTT
CASSLAQRDNSPLHF
>-|TRBV10-3|TRBD2|TRBJ2-5
TGTGCCATCAGTGAAAGGAAAACTAGCGGGTTCCAAGAGACCCAGTACTTC
CAISERKTSGFQETQYF
>-|TRBV9|TRBD1|TRBJ2-7
TGTGCCAGCAGCCAGGGGGGGACAGGGGTGTACGAGCAGTACTTC
CASSQGGTGVYEQYF
>-|TRBV6-2/TRBV6-3|-|TRBJ2-1
TGTGCCAGCAGCACAGGGTTCGGTGAGCAGTTCTTC
CASSTGFGEQFF
>-|TRBV9|-|TRBJ1-3
TGTGCCAGCGGGGGGAGGGACTCTGGAAACACCATATATTTT
CASGGRDSGNTIYF
>-|TRBV19|-|TRBJ1-1
TGTGCCAGTAGTTCGGGCCTCAGGGGTTTGAACACTGAAGCTTTCTTT
CASSSGLRGLNTEAFF
>once|TRBV7-8|TRBD2|TRBJ2-7
TGTGCCAGCACCGAGAAGGAGCGGGACGGCGAGCAGTACTTC
CASTEKERDGEQYF